One and the same sample provided the 32 T cell receptor beta chains below, sequenced in a study of breast tumors, draining lymph nodes, adjacent tissues (dated by TCRdb to about 2016). The axillary draining lymph nodes of breast cancer patients were the source of the lymph node samples. The library was produced with multiplex PCR. The sequencing machine was an Illumina HiSeq 2000. TCRdb reworked the public reads: Q25 trimming with fastp, MiXCR clone assembly, productive beta chains retained. Identical CDR3 protein sequences are pooled into one entry, listed with their most common genes and DNA. The sample table holds fewer than 150,000 distinct CDR3 sequences, of which 20% to 25% were seen once. The leading ten clones occupy 2.2% of the sample. Sequencing was done on a sample of axillary lymph node tissue. Every receptor here comes from a female donor with breast cancer. Some clones in this sample may be carry-over from other donors' samples.

This clonotype was seen repeatedly, ten times or more. The rearrangement joins TRBV18 to TRBJ1-6; D possibly corresponds to TRBD1 (6 bases). CDR3 length: 13 amino acids. The germline gives CDR1 KGHSH, CDR2 LQKENI. Trimming left V 1 base short and J 11 bases short, with 9 bases between. The CDR3 DNA reads as TGTGCCAGCTCACCACAGGGGGATCCACCCCTCCACTTT. This encodes CASSPQGDPPLHF.

This clonotype was picked up many times. This chain connects TRBV4-2 to TRBJ2-2, with 7 bases identical to TRBD2. The V segment lost 3 bases and the J segment 0 bases; nucleotides outside the gene matches: 4. The CDR3 runs to 16 residues. The V gene's germline CDR1 is LGHNA and CDR2 YNFKEQ. The CDR3: CASSQPSGANTGELFF. CDR3 DNA: TGTGCCAGCAGCCAGCCTAGCGGAGCGAACACCGGGGAGCTGTTTTTT.

The J gene is TRBJ2-4, the V gene TRBV20-1; D may match TRBD1 or TRBD2 (5 bases each). CDR3 length: 14 amino acids. V was trimmed by 1 base and J by 2 bases, leaving 9 bases between them. Germline lookup yields CDR1 DFQATT and CDR2 SNEGSKA (reference sequence). The chain's CDR3 is CSARGGFTKNIQYF. CDR3 bases: TGCAGTGCTAGAGGGGGGTTTACCAAAAACATTCAGTACTTC.

At least ten counts were recorded for this clonotype. This rearrangement joins TRBV6-1 to TRBJ1-2; D uncertain. The CDR3 spans 15 residues. Germline V gene lookup returns CDR1 MNHNS and CDR2 SASEGT. Trimming cost V 7 bases and J 4 bases, with 19 bases left between them. The CDR3 sequence is CASTPGAVIGYGYTF. The CDR3 bases are TGTGCCAGCACCCCAGGCGCGGTTATCGGCTATGGCTACACCTTC.

This clonotype was detected ten times or more. The chain employs TRBV15 and TRBJ2-5, with D perhaps matching TRBD2 (5 bases). Germline values: CDR1 LNHNV, CDR2 YYDKDF (reference sequence). This CDR3 comprises 16 residues. V lost 1 base and J 1 base, leaving 13 bases between the germline ends. The CDR3 DNA follows: TGTGCCACCAGCAGAGGTGGCGGGCAGCTCCAAGAGACCCAGTACTTC. This encodes CATSRGGGQLQETQYF.

In this sample, this clonotype turned up a few times. This chain links TRBV4-1 with TRBJ2-7, with 7 bases aligning to TRBD2. J gave up 1 base and V 0 bases, and 6 bases lay outside the gene matches. This CDR3 has 16 amino acids. Germline CDR1 and CDR2: MGHRA and YSYEKL. CDR3 sequence reads: CASSQEASGVSYEQYF. The CDR3 coding sequence is TGCGCCAGCAGCCAAGAGGCCAGCGGGGTTTCCTACGAGCAGTACTTC.

This clonotype was detected ten times or more. The V call is TRBV3-1, the J call TRBJ2-1; 8 bases align to TRBD2. Germline V CDR1 and CDR2: LGHDT, YNNKEL (reference sequence). The CDR3 has 18 amino acids. Germline trimming cut 0 bases from V and 7 bases from J; bases unmatched to any gene: 14. In DNA form, the CDR3 reads TGTGCCAGCAGCCAAGAAAGGTTGCGAGCGGGAGTAGGTAATGAGCAGTTCTTC. It yields the protein CASSQERLRAGVGNEQFF.

The chain combines TRBV7-8 with TRBJ2-5; 7 positions agree with TRBD2. Germline CDR1 is SGHVS and CDR2 is FQNEAQ. This CDR3 comprises 14 residues. The ends lost 7 bases at V and 5 bases at J; junction bases unmatched: 10. CDR3 nucleotides: TGTGCCAGCACTCTGGGGGGAGGGTGGGAGACCCAGTACTTC. Translated: CASTLGGGWETQYF. Full variable domain (rest looked up from reference TRBV7-8 and TRBJ2-5): GAGVSQSPRYKVAKRGQDVALRCDPISGHVSLFWYQQALGQGPEFLTYFQNEAQLDKSGLPSDRFFAERPEGSVSTLKIQRTQQEDSAVYLCASTLGGGWETQYFGPGTRLLVL.

This clonotype was counted many times. The rearrangement joins TRBV5-6 to TRBJ2-1, with 11 bases fitting TRBD2. CDR3 length: 16 residues. Germline lookup yields CDR1 SGHDT and CDR2 YYEEEE. V was pared by 4 bases and J by 3 bases, with 6 bases of the junction left unmatched. Written as DNA, the CDR3 is TGTGCCAGCAGCGACCGGGGGACTAGCGGCTACAATGAGCAGTTCTTC. This sequence encodes CASSDRGTSGYNEQFF.

Ten or more counts support this clonotype. The chain couples TRBV19 to TRBJ1-6, with no clear D. CDR3 length: 12 residues. CDR1 is LNHDA, CDR2 SQIVND, per germline (reference sequence). The CDR3 DNA reads TGTGCTGACATAAAGCCAAATTCACCCCTCCACTTT. This gives the protein CADIKPNSPLHF. The variable domain in full, with the rest retrieved from reference TRBV19 and TRBJ1-6, is DGGITQSPKYLFRKEGQNVTLSCEQNLNHDAMYWYRQDPGQGLRLIYYSQIVNDFQKGDIAEGYSVSREKKESFPLTVTSAQKNPTAFYLCADIKPNSPLHFGNGTRLTVT.

This clonotype was detected many times. The chain joins TRBV2 to TRBJ2-7; possible D gene TRBD1, 6 bases. The CDR3 sequence is 12 residues long. Trimming took off 7 bases at V and 5 bases at J, with 12 bases between the two ends. CDR1 is SNHLY and CDR2 is FYNNEI in the germline V gene. This CDR3 reads CASIQDSHEQYF. The CDR3 region has the DNA TGTGCCAGCATCCAGGACAGCCACGAGCAGTACTTC.

At least ten counts were recorded for this clonotype. This chain uses TRBV5-1 with TRBJ1-2, with 9 bases matching TRBD1. V trimming: 4 bases; J trimming: 8 bases; junction bases outside the gene matches: 12. From germline, CDR1 is SGHRS and CDR2 YFSETQ. This CDR3 has 15 residues. CDR3 protein: CASSPTGGASVGYTF. The CDR3 DNA is TGCGCCAGCAGCCCAACAGGGGGCGCGTCGGTCGGCTACACCTTC.

This clonotype was recorded many times. CDR3 protein: CASSILAGGRDTQYF. The CDR3 DNA is TGTGCCAGTAGTATCCTAGCGGGAGGGCGGGATACGCAGTATTTT. The chain carries TRBV19 and TRBJ2-3, with 12 bases lining up with TRBD2. V shed 3 bases and J 6 bases; nucleotides not matched to a gene: 4. Germline values: CDR1 LNHDA, CDR2 SQIVND (reference sequence). CDR3 length: 15 residues.

This clonotype was counted ten times or more. The chain employs TRBV3-1 and TRBJ2-1; possible D gene TRBD2, 6 bases. There are 14 residues in the CDR3. CDR1 is LGHDT and CDR2 is YNNKEL in the germline V gene (reference sequence). Trimming took 6 bases from V and 0 from J, leaving 9 bases between them. CDR3 protein: CASSGGDSYNEQFF. CDR3 nucleotide sequence: TGTGCCAGCAGTGGCGGGGACTCCTACAATGAGCAGTTCTTC.

There are many counts of this clonotype. The chain has TRBV7-9 and TRBJ1-2, with TRBD1 as a possible D gene (6 bases). There are 15 residues in the CDR3. The V gene lost 4 bases and the J gene lost 4 bases, with 16 bases spanning the gap. CDR1 is SEHNR and CDR2 is FQNEAQ in the germline V gene (reference sequence). The CDR3 region has the DNA TGTGCCAGCAGCTCACAAATCGGGGGCTTCTATGGCTACACCTTC. The encoded protein is CASSSQIGGFYGYTF.

This clonotype was recorded many times. The DNA for the CDR3 is TGCGCCAGCAGTGAAGGCAGGGCATACGAGCAGTACTTC. This codes for CASSEGRAYEQYF. The chain couples TRBV10-2 to TRBJ2-7, with D possibly TRBD1 on 5 matching bases. This CDR3 comprises 13 residues. Trimming removed 3 bases at V and 4 bases at J, with 10 bases between. The germline CDR1 and CDR2 sequences are WSHSY and SAAADI.

Ten or more counts support this clonotype. The chain uses TRBV30 and TRBJ2-3, with D maybe TRBD2 (6 bases). Germline V gene data show CDR1 as GTSNPN and CDR2 as SVGIG (reference sequence). V was clipped by 0 bases and J by 6 bases, with 16 bases between them. The CDR3 runs 15 residues. CDR3 coding DNA: TGTGCCTGGAGTGTACGTGCGGGATTTGGCGATACGCAGTATTTT. As protein: CAWSVRAGFGDTQYF.

This clonotype has ten or more counts. This sequence joins TRBV13 and TRBJ2-3, with D maybe TRBD2 (6 bases). The V end was cut by 5 bases, the J end by 1 base, with 10 bases between. The CDR3 length is 14 residues. Per germline, CDR1 PRHDT and CDR2 FYEKMQ (reference sequence). In DNA form, the CDR3 reads TGTGCCAGCAGCCCCCGACTAGGCACAGATACGCAGTATTTT. This encodes CASSPRLGTDTQYF.

At least ten counts were recorded for this clonotype. The chain employs TRBV7-2 and TRBJ2-7, with unresolved D. The V gene's germline CDR1 is SGHTA and CDR2 FQGNSA. The germline V and J ends were trimmed by 0 bases and 0 bases, with 9 bases remaining between them. The CDR3 sequence is 15 residues long. CDR3 residues: CASSLAGWSSYEQYF. The CDR3 DNA reads as TGTGCCAGCAGCTTAGCGGGTTGGAGCTCCTACGAGCAGTACTTC.

Concerning this clonotype itself: This may stem from a read error, because a much larger clone lies one nucleotide away. The CDR3 sequence is CASSQGPTYEQYF. Here the CDR3 DNA reads TGCGCCAGCAGCCAAGGCCCAACCTACGAGCAGTACTTC. This chain uses TRBV4-1 with TRBJ2-7; D is undetermined. CDR3 length: 13 amino acids. Trimming shortened V by 1 base and J by 2 bases, and 6 bases separated the two germline ends. The germline V gene has CDR1 MGHRA and CDR2 YSYEKL.

This clonotype was counted ten times or more. CDR3 residues: CASSVGTISYNEQFF. CDR3 nucleotides: TGTGCCAGCAGCGTCGGGACTATTTCCTACAATGAGCAGTTCTTC. V is TRBV11-3 and J is TRBJ2-1, with TRBD2 identical over 7 bases. The germline gives CDR1 SGHNT, CDR2 YENEEA. The CDR3 is 15 residues long. The V segment lost 5 bases and the J segment 1 base; nucleotides outside the gene matches: 5. Based on the CDR3 plus reference TRBV11-3 and TRBJ2-1, the full variable domain is EAGVVQSPRYKIIEKKQPVAFWCNPISGHNTLYWYLQNLGQGPELLIRYENEEAVDDSQLPKDRFSAERLKGVDSTLKIQPAELGDSAVYLCASSVGTISYNEQFFGPGTRLTVL.

Comments on this clonotype: One junction end does not reproduce the germline sequence, and a read error may be involved. The rearrangement links TRBV5-1 to TRBJ2-5; 9 bases fit TRBD1. This CDR3 spans 13 amino acids. Germline V gives CDR1 SGHRS, CDR2 YFSETQ. The CDR3, as DNA: TGTGCCAGCAGCTTTGGGACAGGGTTGACCCAGTGCTTC. Its translation is CASSFGTGLTQCF.

On this clonotype: Mismatch with germline at one junction end may stem from a read error. CDR3 nucleotide sequence: TGTGCCAGCAGTGATATTGGGTGGCGGGAGGCCGCCGGGGAGCGGTTCTTC. The encoded protein is CASSDIGWREAAGERFF. The chain couples TRBV6-1 to TRBJ2-1; 8 nucleotides agree with TRBD2. This CDR3 has 17 amino acids. Germline V gene lookup returns CDR1 MNHNS and CDR2 SASEGT.

This clonotype appeared a few times. The chain joins TRBV30 to TRBJ2-4; TRBD1 aligns across 9 bases. J lost 2 bases, V lost 8 bases, and 10 bases had no gene match. The CDR3 extends over 15 amino acids. Per the germline V gene, CDR1 is GTSNPN and CDR2 is SVGIG (reference sequence). CDR3 protein: CAGSGTGTSKNIQYF. The CDR3, as DNA: TGTGCCGGGTCCGGGACAGGGACATCCAAAAACATTCAGTACTTC.

In its sample, this clonotype was seen many times. V usage is TRBV5-5 and J usage is TRBJ1-4; D not certain. Trimming took off 0 bases at V and 4 bases at J, with 4 bases between the two ends. Germline V CDR1 and CDR2: SGHKS, YYEKEE (reference sequence). The CDR3 has 13 residues. The CDR3 DNA reads TGTGCCAGCAGCTTGGGCAGTAATGAAAAACTGTTTTTT. The encoded protein is CASSLGSNEKLFF.

This clonotype has ten or more counts. The V and J genes are TRBV12-3 or TRBV12-4 and TRBJ2-2, with 12 positions matching TRBD2. J was trimmed by 4 bases and V by 5 bases; bases with no gene match: 5. There are 16 residues in the CDR3. In DNA form, the CDR3 reads TGTGCCAGCAGTCCCGGGACTAGCGGGTTCACCGGGGAGCTGTTTTTT. It codes for CASSPGTSGFTGELFF.

This clonotype has at least ten counts. The chain combines TRBV11-2 with TRBJ2-7; 11 positions agree with TRBD2. The V gene's germline CDR1 is SGHAT and CDR2 FQNNGV. The CDR3 is 16 residues long. V lost 5 bases to trimming and J lost 4 bases; unmatched junction nucleotides: 10. The CDR3 bases are TGTGCCAGCAGCGAAAATCCGGGACTAGCGGTTTACGAGCAGTACTTC. Translating gives CASSENPGLAVYEQYF.

About this clonotype itself: A much larger clone lies one base from this, so it may be a read error. This chain joins TRBV7-9 and TRBJ2-3; the D gene is possibly TRBD1 (6 bases). This CDR3 is 14 amino acids long. Germline loops: CDR1 SEHNR, CDR2 FQNEAQ (reference sequence). Between the trimmed V and J ends, which lost 3 bases and 6 bases, there was a span of 13 bases. CDR3: CASSFWTASDTQYF. Here the CDR3 DNA reads TGTGCCAGCAGCTTCTGGACAGCTAGTGATACGCAGTATTTT.

CDR3 sequence reads: CASSLARAGNTEAFF. DNA for the CDR3: TGTGCCAGCAGCTTAGCGCGGGCAGGGAACACTGAAGCTTTCTTT. The gene calls are TRBV7-9 and TRBJ1-1; D gene uncertain. Trimming removed 0 bases from V and 1 base from J, with 9 bases in between. Germline V gene data show CDR1 as SEHNR and CDR2 as FQNEAQ (reference sequence). The CDR3 loop spans 15 amino acids. Combining the CDR3 with reference TRBV7-9 and TRBJ1-1 gives the whole variable domain DTGVSQNPRHKITKRGQNVTFRCDPISEHNRLYWYRQTLGQGPEFLTYFQNEAQLEKSRLLSDRFSAERPKGSFSTLEIQRTEQGDSAMYLCASSLARAGNTEAFFGQGTRLTVV.

This clonotype was seen repeatedly, ten times or more. The chain has TRBV29-1 and TRBJ2-1; D might be TRBD2 (5 bases). Looked up from germline, CDR1 is SQVTM and CDR2 is ANQGSEA. The CDR3 runs to 15 residues. V dropped 7 bases and J dropped 4 bases, with 20 bases sitting between them. The DNA of the CDR3 is TGCAGCGCATCTCCAAGCGGTTGGACTTACAATGAGCAGTTCTTC. Its translation: CSASPSGWTYNEQFF.

This clonotype was counted ten times or more. The rearrangement joins TRBV18 to TRBJ1-3; possibly TRBD1 for D (6 bases). The CDR3 extends over 16 amino acids. V gave up 5 bases and J gave up 0 bases, with 14 bases separating them. The germline V gene encodes CDR1 KGHSH and CDR2 LQKENI. The CDR3 sequence: CASSNRVPVSGNTIYF. The DNA for the CDR3 is TGTGCCAGCTCAAACAGGGTCCCGGTCTCTGGAAACACCATATATTTT.

For this clonotype: Since a much larger clone is just one base distant, this may be a read error. V is TRBV9 and J is TRBJ2-7; TRBD1 might be the D (6 bases). Germline lookup yields CDR1 SGDLS and CDR2 YYNGEE. The CDR3 is made up of 15 amino acids. The CDR3, as DNA: TGTACCAGCAGCGTAGGTGGGGACACTTCCTACGAGCAGTACTTC. As protein: CTSSVGGDTSYEQYF.